One and the same sample provided the 11 T cell receptor beta chains below, sequenced in a study of T cells in Graves' hyperthyroidism and ophthalmopathy. Researchers took RNA transcripts and amplified the TCR beta CDR3 regions from them. The HTBI primer set drove a first-round RT-PCR of the TCR CDR3. TCRdb re-analysed the multiplex PCR reads in MiXCR, keeping a single row per CDR3 protein. The data show approximately 640,000 distinct CDR3 sequences, with 15% to 20% seen just once and over 3.5% held by the top ten. Sequenced input: blood. The receptors originated from a woman in her thirties with Graves' hyperthyroidism.

Of note for this clonotype: The junction does not match germline at one end; this may be a read error. The chain employs TRBV28 and TRBJ1-2; possible D gene TRBD1, 6 bases. Germline V gene data show CDR1 as MDHEN and CDR2 as SYDVKM. The CDR3 extends over 14 amino acids. CDR3: CASIGRGLACGYTF. The CDR3 nucleotides read TGTGCCAGCATTGGCCGGGGGCTGGCCTGTGGCTACACCTTT.

Ten or more counts support this clonotype. The chain has TRBV28 and TRBJ2-1, with 7 bases identical to TRBD2. The CDR3 totals 16 residues. The germline V gene has CDR1 MDHEN and CDR2 SYDVKM. After removal of 4 bases from V and 4 bases from J, the junction contained 10 bases not matched to a gene. The CDR3 reads CASSSPGAGYYNEQFF. As DNA, the CDR3 is TGTGCCAGCAGTTCCCCCGGAGCGGGGTATTACAATGAGCAGTTCTTC.

This clonotype was detected only a few times. A much larger clone is a single base away; this may be a read error. The chain couples TRBV6-1 to TRBJ2-1, with 11 bases identical to TRBD2. The CDR3 totals 14 residues. The ends lost 7 bases at V and 9 bases at J; junction bases unmatched: 8. Germline V gene lookup returns CDR1 MNHNS and CDR2 SASEGT. In DNA form, the CDR3 reads TGTGCCAGCAATCTAACACTAGCGGGAGTTGAGCAGTTCTTC. This gives the protein CASNLTLAGVEQFF.

V usage is TRBV25-1 and J usage is TRBJ1-1; D unresolved. Germline loops: CDR1 MGHDK, CDR2 SYGVNS. The ends were cut back, 6 bases at V and 0 bases at J, with 8 bases in the middle. The CDR3 totals 13 residues. For the CDR3, the DNA is TGTGCCAGCAGGATGGGTCTGAACACTGAAGCTTTCTTT. Translating it yields CASRMGLNTEAFF.

This clonotype appeared many times. The V gene is TRBV28, the J gene TRBJ1-1; D is uncertain. This CDR3 is built from 15 residues. V was trimmed by 2 bases and J by 1 base, leaving 11 bases between them. Germline V gene data show CDR1 as MDHEN and CDR2 as SYDVKM. CDR3 protein: CASSLRFGKNTEAFF. In DNA form, the CDR3 reads TGTGCCAGCAGTTTAAGGTTCGGTAAGAACACTGAAGCTTTCTTT.

The J gene is TRBJ2-1, the V gene TRBV6-5; tentatively, D is TRBD1 (6 bases). The CDR3 is 15 amino acids. Between the trimmed V and J ends, which lost 4 bases and 3 bases, there was a span of 13 bases. From germline, CDR1 is MNHEY and CDR2 SVGAGI. This CDR3 is CASSFLQGLYNEQFF. DNA for the CDR3: TGTGCCAGCAGTTTCCTACAGGGCCTCTACAATGAGCAGTTCTTC.

This clonotype was found many times. V is TRBV7-3 and J is TRBJ1-1, with D hard to call. Germline-derived CDR1 and CDR2 are SGHTA and FQGTGA. This CDR3 comprises 12 residues. V lost 5 bases and J lost 1, with 5 bases in between. CDR3 protein: CASSNSNTEAFF. CDR3 sequence (DNA): TGTGCCAGCAGCAATTCGAACACTGAAGCTTTCTTT.

The sample holds many counts of this clonotype. V gene TRBV5-1 combines with J gene TRBJ2-3, with D possibly matching TRBD2 (5 bases). V lost 3 bases and J 6 bases, leaving 11 bases between the germline ends. Looked up from germline, CDR1 is SGHRS and CDR2 is YFSETQ. The CDR3 is 13 residues long. The CDR3 sequence: CASSSAGVDTQYF. In DNA, the CDR3 is TGCGCCAGCAGCTCCGCCGGGGTGGATACGCAGTATTTT.

Regarding this clonotype: At one boundary the junction diverges from the germline segment, which might be a read error. This sequence joins TRBV6-2 or TRBV6-3 and TRBJ2-7; D gene unclear. The CDR3 length is 11 residues. Germline CDR1 and CDR2: MNHEY and SVGEGT. The CDR3 sequence is CAGSSSYEQYF. CDR3 bases: TGTGCCGGCAGCTCATCCTACGAGCAGTACTTC.

At least ten counts were recorded for this clonotype. J is TRBJ1-1 and V is TRBV5-8, with D maybe TRBD1 (5 bases). Trimming shortened V by 4 bases and J by 1 base, and 14 bases separated the two germline ends. Germline V gene sequence: CDR1 SGHTS, CDR2 YDEGEE. This CDR3 has 15 amino acids. CDR3 DNA: TGTGCCAGCAGCGCCCAACAGGTGACGAACACTGAAGCTTTCTTT. Its translation is CASSAQQVTNTEAFF.

CDR3 DNA sequence: TGTGCCAGCAGCTTTAGACTAGCGGGAGTCGGAGAGACCCAGTACTTC. It is translated as CASSFRLAGVGETQYF. This chain connects TRBV7-6 to TRBJ2-5; TRBD2 agrees at 12 bases. Trimming cost V 3 bases and J 4 bases; bases outside gene matches: 6. In germline, CDR1 is SGHVS, CDR2 FNYEAQ. The CDR3 consists of 16 residues.